This entry describes one T cell receptor beta chain. Sample-barcoded 5' priming and a J-beta primer mix drove a second PCR of roughly 7 to 11 cycles. Any given sample supplied a minimum of 2.5 million CDR3-containing paired-end reads. TCRdb ran MiXCR on the 5' RACE reads and lists one entry per CDR3 protein. The sample has a few hundred thousand distinct CDR3 sequences, roughly half seen once. This sample stems from a study of blood T cells in healthy people across ages. The receptor comes from a man aged 60 to 75 in good health. Sequencing input: blood.

The CDR3 loop is CASSQDPSGPSTDTQYF. In nucleotides, the CDR3 is TGTGCCAGCAGCCAAGACCCTTCGGGCCCCAGCACAGATACGCAGTATTTT. This chain uses TRBV4-2 with TRBJ2-3; D gene unclear. CDR1 and CDR2 from the germline V gene are LGHNA and YNFKEQ. The CDR3 runs 17 residues. V was trimmed by 0 bases and J by 0 bases, leaving 13 bases between them.